Described below is a single T cell receptor beta chain sequence and its context. Its antigen remains unknown. This sample stems from a study of response to subunit inactivated influenza vaccine. Study-level results: Researchers suggested that each seasonal influenza vaccination recruits few new T cells.

Using its own MiXCR run on the RT-PCR reads, TCRdb lists one record per CDR3 protein. The sample shows over 650,000 distinct CDR3 sequences, roughly 18% of them seen only once. This sequence originates from a man in his forties or fifties who received an inactivated influenza vaccine. The specimen was PBMCs from blood, collected 5 to 6 days after vaccination.

This CDR3 is CASQRTADTQYF. The CDR3 bases are TGTGCCAGCCAAAGGACGGCAGATACGCAGTATTTT. This chain uses TRBV19 with TRBJ2-3; no reliable D call. CDR1 is LNHDA, CDR2 SQIVND, per germline (reference sequence). V shed 9 bases and J shed 4 bases, with 11 bases lying between them. This CDR3 is built from 12 residues.